Listed below are T cell receptor beta chains from one sample, sequenced in a study of shared clonotypes between healthy human individuals. TCRdb's copy holds only in-frame clones and misses some; the assay was immunoSEQ multiplex PCR. The sample lists some 2.1 million clones, 85% to 95% occurring once. The sequenced sample was naive CD8+ T cells sorted from blood. The receptors come from a man aged 18 to 35 in good health. Each CDR3 is given with its conserved first and last residue. The D gene is left open where the match is weak. A clone size is listed for some rows: how often the clone was seen (once, few, many), or a class if it is expanded.

TGCGCCAGCAGCCAAGTGGGGGGAGAGACCCAGTACTTC	CASSQVGGETQYF	.	TRBJ2-5	TRBV4-1	.
TGTGCCAGCAGTTGGACGGTGTCCTACGAGCAGTACTTC	CASSWTVSYEQYF	.	TRBJ2-7	TRBV6-1	.
TGTGCCAGCTCACCCGTTCAGCACCCGAACACTGAAGCTTTCTTT	CASSPVQHPNTEAFF	.	TRBJ1-1	TRBV18	.
TGTGCCAGCAGTTTCCTAGCGGAGAATACCGGGGAGCTGTTTTTT	CASSFLAENTGELFF	.	TRBJ2-2	TRBV6-5	TRBD2
TGTGCCAGCAGTTACTACCCAGTACAAGAGACCCAGTACTTC	CASSYYPVQETQYF	.	TRBJ2-5	TRBV6-5	.
TGTGCCAGCAGCCAGGACGGGGTATCCGGGCGCTACGAGCAGTACTTC	CASSQDGVSGRYEQYF	.	TRBJ2-7	TRBV5-4	.
TGCGCCAGCAGCCCCACTTCTGATCTAGCCAAAAACATTCAGTACTTC	CASSPTSDLAKNIQYF	.	TRBJ2-4	TRBV4-1	.
TGTGCCAGCAGCCCGGGGACAGGGATCTCCTACGAGCAGTACTTC	CASSPGTGISYEQYF	.	TRBJ2-7	TRBV9	TRBD1
TGTGCCAGTAGTATAGACTACCTGAACACTGAAGCTTTCTTT	CASSIDYLNTEAFF	once	TRBJ1-1	TRBV19	.
TGTGCCAGCAGCGCATGGGGTGAAGCTTTCTTT	CASSAWGEAFF	.	TRBJ1-1	TRBV9	.
TGTGCCAGCAGCTCCGGAGGGACGGGCGCCTCTGGAAACACCATATATTTT	CASSSGGTGASGNTIYF	.	TRBJ1-3	TRBV7-6	.
TGCGCCAGCAGCGAGCTAGCGGGAGGAGGGGATACGCAGTATTTT	CASSELAGGGDTQYF	.	TRBJ2-3	TRBV5-1	TRBD2
TGTGCCAGCAGCTTAGATACCTACGAGCAGTACTTC	CASSLDTYEQYF	.	TRBJ2-7	TRBV11-2	.
TGTGCCAGCAGTTTATCGGGTTGGCGGGGGGACAATGAGCAGTTCTTC	CASSLSGWRGDNEQFF	.	TRBJ2-1	TRBV27	TRBD2
TGTGCCAGCAGCCTTGACATCTTCGCCTCCACCAACTATGGCTACACCTTC	CASSLDIFASTNYGYTF	once	TRBJ1-2	TRBV5-5	.
TGTGCCACCAGCAGAGTAGCAGGCGGTATTCACCCCCTCCACTTT	CATSRVAGGIHPLHF	.	TRBJ1-6	TRBV15	.
TGTGCCAGCAGCGTAGATGGATACGAGCAGTACTTC	CASSVDGYEQYF	.	TRBJ2-7	TRBV9	.
TGTGCCAGCAGTCAAATTCGACAGGGACAGGACTATGGCTACACCTTC	CASSQIRQGQDYGYTF	.	TRBJ1-2	TRBV2	TRBD1
TGTGCCAGCAGTTTGTTCCTTGTGGGGGGGGCCGGGAGTGAAAAACTGTTTTTT	CASSLFLVGGAGSEKLFF	.	TRBJ1-4	TRBV28	.
TGTGCCAGCTGGAGGACCGGGACAGGGGCCTACGAGCAGTACTTC	CASWRTGTGAYEQYF	.	TRBJ2-7	TRBV2	TRBD1
TGTGCCAGCAGTTTCGGGGGAGTTAATTCACCCCTCCACTTT	CASSFGGVNSPLHF	.	TRBJ1-6	TRBV27	.
TGTGCCAGCAGTTTCCAGATGCGGGACAGGTCTGAGGAGACCCAGTACTTC	CASSFQMRDRSEETQYF	.	TRBJ2-5	TRBV28	TRBD1
TGTGCCAGCAAGGCAGGTCACAATGAGCAGTTCTTC	CASKAGHNEQFF	.	TRBJ2-1	TRBV13	.
TGTGCCAGCAGCGAAAGGTCGGGACAGTTGCAGCCCCAGCATTTT	CASSERSGQLQPQHF	.	TRBJ1-5	TRBV6-1	TRBD1
TGTGCCAGCCGTACGACAGGGAGCACTGAAGCTTTCTTT	CASRTTGSTEAFF	.	TRBJ1-1	TRBV25-1	TRBD1
TGTGCCATCAGAACGACTAGCGGGGGATACTACGAGCAGTACTTC	CAIRTTSGGYYEQYF	.	TRBJ2-7	TRBV10-3	TRBD2
TGTGCCGCGGGGCGGACAGGTCCAACTTCAACTAATGAAAAACTGTTTTTT	CAAGRTGPTSTNEKLFF	.	TRBJ1-4	TRBV15	TRBD1
TGTGCCAGCAGTTTAGGAGGCACCGTAAGGTATGGCTACACCTTC	CASSLGGTVRYGYTF	.	TRBJ1-2	TRBV28	.
TGTGCCAGCAAGACGGCTGGGTATACGCAGTATTTT	CASKTAGYTQYF	.	TRBJ2-3	TRBV27	.
TGCGCCAGCAGTTCGACACAGGGGAACACTGAAGCTTTCTTT	CASSSTQGNTEAFF	.	TRBJ1-1	TRBV10-2	.
TGCGCCAGCAGTGAGCACCCAACAGAGGCCTACGAGCAGTACTTC	CASSEHPTEAYEQYF	once	TRBJ2-7	TRBV10-1	.
TGTGCCAGCAGTGGGGTAGCGGGGAAACAAGAGACCCAGTACTTC	CASSGVAGKQETQYF	.	TRBJ2-5	TRBV2	TRBD2
TGTGCCAGCAGCCTCGGACAGGGAAATTCACCCCTCCACTTT	CASSLGQGNSPLHF	.	TRBJ1-6	TRBV27	TRBD1
TGTGCCAGCAGCGAGGAAACGGCTAGCACAGATACGCAGTATTTT	CASSEETASTDTQYF	.	TRBJ2-3	TRBV9	.
TGTGCCAGCAGCTTAGCCGGGACCGAACACCAGTTCTTC	CASSLAGTEHQFF	.	TRBJ2-1	TRBV7-9	.
TGTGCCAGCAGTATTGGGGACTACGAGCAGTACTTC	CASSIGDYEQYF	once	TRBJ2-7	TRBV6-6	.
TGTGCCTACACCTATGCGGGGAGTGCAACAGATACGCAGTATTTT	CAYTYAGSATDTQYF	.	TRBJ2-3	TRBV30	.
TGTGCCAGCAGCCCTCAGGCCACTGAAGCTTTCTTT	CASSPQATEAFF	.	TRBJ1-1	TRBV2	.
TGTGCCAGCAGCTCTTTGACAGGGACTAACTATGGCTACACCTTC	CASSSLTGTNYGYTF	.	TRBJ1-2	TRBV7-9	TRBD1
TGTGCCAGTAGTATAGTCCTCGCCCCAAACGAGCAGTACTTC	CASSIVLAPNEQYF	.	TRBJ2-7	TRBV19	.
TGTGCCAGCAGTCTTCCTGAAAGAGAGACCCAGTACTTC	CASSLPERETQYF	.	TRBJ2-5	TRBV7-9	.